These 11 T cell receptor beta chains came from one sample sequenced in a study of molecular identifiers for immune sequencing clone quantification. Each CDR3 protein is one row after TCRdb ran MiXCR on the PCR reads. The sample records about 640,000 distinct CDR3 sequences, just under 20% being singletons. The sample was naive CD8+ T cells from blood, with Jurkat cell RNA spiked in. Stated subset: FACS-sorted CD8+CD4-CCR7+CD45RA+ naive T cells. These receptors originate from a human donor in good health. Some libraries in this study had Jurkat cell RNA spiked in.

Only a few counts were recorded for this clonotype. This chain connects TRBV6-1 to TRBJ2-7, with D perhaps TRBD2 (5 bases). Germline V CDR1 and CDR2: MNHNS, SASEGT. Trimming took off 5 bases at V and 1 base at J, with 18 bases between the two ends. The CDR3 contains 16 residues. The CDR3 DNA follows: TGTGCCAGCAGTCTTTGGGCGGGCTTTCCTTCCTACGAGCAGTACTTC. It translates to CASSLWAGFPSYEQYF.

This clonotype was detected many times. The chain has TRBV7-9 and TRBJ2-1; D ambiguous. Germline loops: CDR1 SEHNR, CDR2 FQNEAQ (reference sequence). V lost 10 bases to trimming and J lost 5 bases, with 3 bases between them. The CDR3 spans 9 residues. CDR3 nucleotides: TGTGCCACCCACAATGAGCAGTTCTTC. Its translation is CATHNEQFF. Together with reference TRBV7-9 and TRBJ2-1, the CDR3 gives the full variable domain: DTGVSQNPRHKITKRGQNVTFRCDPISEHNRLYWYRQTLGQGPEFLTYFQNEAQLEKSRLLSDRFSAERPKGSFSTLEIQRTEQGDSAMYLCATHNEQFFGPGTRLTVL.

This clonotype was seen ten or more times. The V and J genes are TRBV12-3 or TRBV12-4 and TRBJ1-1, with D unclear. CDR3 size: 16 residues. Between the trimmed V and J ends, which lost 5 bases and 2 bases, there was a span of 18 bases. CDR3: CASSPRPVIVNTEAFF. In nucleotides, the CDR3 is TGTGCCAGCAGTCCCCGGCCGGTAATTGTTAACACTGAAGCTTTCTTT.

The V gene is TRBV27, the J gene TRBJ2-7, with 9 nucleotides matching TRBD1. The ends lost 6 bases at V and 6 bases at J; junction bases unmatched: 9. The CDR3 sequence is 14 residues long. Germline V gene lookup returns CDR1 MNHEY and CDR2 SMNVEV (reference sequence). The CDR3 bases are TGTGCCAGCAGCCTTCGGACAGGGGACTTCGAGCAGTACTTC. It translates to CASSLRTGDFEQYF.

The chain recombines TRBV5-6 with TRBJ2-5; D might be TRBD1 (5 bases). V lost 1 base and J 1 base, leaving 20 bases between the germline ends. The CDR3 totals 18 residues. Germline V CDR1 and CDR2: SGHDT, YYEEEE. CDR3 nucleotides: TGTGCCAGCAGCTTGCCCACCAGTCGGCTCAGGGTCCAAGAGACCCAGTACTTC. Protein sequence: CASSLPTSRLRVQETQYF.

The chain joins TRBV27 to TRBJ2-7; D is unclear. This CDR3 is built from 14 residues. V lost 5 bases and J 2 bases, leaving 13 bases between the germline ends. Germline CDR1 and CDR2: MNHEY and SMNVEV (reference sequence). CDR3 bases: TGTGCCAGCAGTCCTTCGGTCGGAGCCTACGAGCAGTACTTC. Its translation: CASSPSVGAYEQYF.

In this sample, this clonotype turned up many times. The chain combines TRBV28 with TRBJ1-1; unclear D gene. This CDR3 comprises 13 residues. The germline V and J ends were trimmed by 1 base and 6 bases, with 9 bases remaining between them. Germline loops: CDR1 MDHEN, CDR2 SYDVKM. The CDR3 sequence is CASSLFLGAEAFF. CDR3 DNA sequence: TGTGCCAGCAGTTTATTCTTAGGTGCTGAAGCTTTCTTT.

There are a few counts of this clonotype. The genes are TRBV9 and TRBJ1-2; unclear D gene. Trimming pared 3 bases from V and 1 base from J, leaving 16 bases between. The CDR3 sequence is 16 residues long. From germline, CDR1 is SGDLS and CDR2 YYNGEE. CDR3: CASSGRGQEINYGYTF. Here the CDR3 DNA reads TGTGCCAGCAGCGGGCGCGGTCAGGAGATTAACTATGGCTACACCTTC.

The sample holds a few counts of this clonotype. Germline is not matched at one junction end, which may reflect a read error. V usage is TRBV9 and J usage is TRBJ1-4; tentative D call: TRBD1 (5 bases). Per germline, CDR1 SGDLS and CDR2 YYNGEE. The CDR3 runs to 15 residues. CDR3 residues: CASSVRGLPNEKLVF. CDR3 coding DNA: TGTGCCAGCAGCGTGAGGGGTCTGCCTAATGAAAAACTGGTTTTT.

This clonotype was recorded at least ten times. The J gene is TRBJ1-1, the V gene TRBV9; D not certain. The germline gives CDR1 SGDLS, CDR2 YYNGEE. The V end lost 0 bases, the J end lost 4 bases, and 7 bases lay between the germline ends. The CDR3 has 13 amino acids. CDR3 sequence: CASSVGVGTEAFF. The CDR3 DNA reads as TGTGCCAGCAGCGTAGGGGTGGGCACTGAAGCTTTCTTT.

J is TRBJ2-5 and V is TRBV4-3; 12 positions agree with TRBD1. The germline V gene encodes CDR1 LGHNA and CDR2 YSLEER. The length of the CDR3 is 18 residues. V shed 0 bases, J shed 5 bases, and the junction held 10 bases outside the gene matches. DNA for the CDR3: TGCGCCAGCAGCCAAGATGGTTTTGGGACAGGGGGCAGGGAGACCCAGTACTTC. Translated: CASSQDGFGTGGRETQYF.